The next 6 T cell receptor beta chains were all read from a single sample in a study of OX40 agonist ivuxolimab in advanced cancers. Method: immunoSEQ multiplex PCR; TCRdb's copy keeps in-frame clones and lacks some. The sample holds 15,000 or so clones, roughly 82% seen once. Here the sequenced sample was CD4+ or CD8+ T cells sorted from blood, taken in a trial of the OX40 agonist ivuxolimab. The receptors come from an adult with an advanced solid tumor such as melanoma, head and neck, liver or kidney cancer.

The chain couples TRBV19 to TRBJ2-7; D may be TRBD1 (6 bases). Germline-derived CDR1 and CDR2 are LNHDA and SQIVND (reference sequence). The CDR3 runs 14 residues. V dropped 5 bases and J dropped 2 bases, with 13 bases sitting between them. The CDR3 DNA sequence: TGTGCCAGTAGTCCCACCAGGGGCACCTACGAGCAGTACTTC. Translating gives CASSPTRGTYEQYF.

The V gene is TRBV19, the J gene TRBJ2-3, with 10 positions matching TRBD2. CDR1 LNHDA and CDR2 SQIVND come from the germline V gene (reference sequence). The CDR3 has 15 amino acids. V was clipped by 5 bases and J by 0 bases; unmatched bases: 2. The CDR3 reads CASSLGLASTDTQYF. DNA for the CDR3: TGTGCCAGTAGTCTGGGACTAGCGAGCACAGATACGCAGTATTTT.

This clone has a handful of counts. The V gene is TRBV4-2, the J gene TRBJ2-7; 11 bases align to TRBD2. The CDR3 has 16 amino acids. Germline V CDR1 and CDR2: LGHNA, YNFKEQ. V gave up 6 bases and J gave up 2 bases; unmatched junction bases: 9. The CDR3 loop is CASSKGLAAIPYEQYF. CDR3 nucleotides: TGTGCCAGCAGTAAGGGACTAGCGGCAATACCCTACGAGCAGTACTTC.

V and J are TRBV4-1 and TRBJ2-7; D possibly uses TRBD1 or TRBD2 (5 bases each). In germline, CDR1 is MGHRA, CDR2 YSYEKL. There are 14 residues in the CDR3. Trimming took 1 base from V and 4 from J, leaving 11 bases between them. The CDR3 nucleotides read TGCGCCAGCAGCCAAGGGACACGCGGGTACGAGCAGTACTTC. Protein: CASSQGTRGYEQYF.

This rearrangement joins TRBV6-5 to TRBJ2-1, with D possibly TRBD1 on 5 matching bases. The CDR3 spans 15 residues. Deletions cut 6 bases from V and 0 bases from J, with 12 bases between. The V gene's germline CDR1 is MNHEY and CDR2 SVGAGI. Written as DNA, the CDR3 is TGTGCCAGCAGCGACGACAGCCCCTCCTACAATGAGCAGTTCTTC. Protein sequence: CASSDDSPSYNEQFF.

The chain combines TRBV25-1 with TRBJ1-1; 8 nucleotides agree with TRBD1. Germline V gene lookup returns CDR1 MGHDK and CDR2 SYGVNS. The V and J ends lost 5 bases and 1 base, in that order; junction bases with no gene match: 3. The CDR3 loop spans 14 amino acids. The CDR3 bases are TGTGCCAGCAGTCAGGGGGCACAGAACACTGAAGCTTTCTTT. It codes for CASSQGAQNTEAFF.